These T cell receptor beta chains were read from a single sample in a study of blood T cell repertoires in COVID-19. This table comes from immunoSEQ multiplex PCR, and its TCRdb copy is limited to in-frame clones, with some not included. The table has some 240,000 clones, about 94% seen once. What was sequenced was peripheral blood. The receptors were gathered from a man aged 60 to 69 with COVID-19, enrolled during active disease. CDR3s include the opening cysteine and the closing phenylalanine or tryptophan. D genes are given only for firm matches. Part of the rows lack a size; the others show once, few, many or a class for expanded clones.

j_gene | v_gene | d_gene | abundance | CDR3aa | CDR3nt
TRBJ2-7 | TRBV7-9 | TRBD1 | NA | CASSLDRVGYSYEQYF | TGTGCCAGCAGCTTGGACAGGGTAGGGTACTCCTACGAGCAGTACTTC
TRBJ2-7 | TRBV2 | TRBD1 | NA | CASRLTGPSYEQYF | TGTGCCAGCAGGTTGACAGGGCCCTCCTACGAGCAGTACTTC
TRBJ1-1 | TRBV30 | NA | NA | CAGWGGRTEAFF | TGTGCCGGGTGGGGGGGGAGGACTGAAGCTTTCTTT
TRBJ1-2 | TRBV13 | NA | once | CASSLGEMAGYTF | TGTGCCAGCAGCTTAGGGGAGATGGCCGGCTACACCTTC
TRBJ2-1 | TRBV11-1 | NA | NA | CATSPNRVRYNEQFF | TGTGCCACCTCCCCGAACAGGGTGCGCTACAATGAGCAGTTCTTC
TRBJ1-2 | TRBV3-1/TRBV3-2 | NA | NA | CASSQARAGYTF | TGTGCCAGCAGCCAAGCGCGGGCTGGCTACACCTTC
TRBJ2-7 | TRBV28 | TRBD1 | NA | CASSSPGTGVGYEQYF | TGTGCCAGCAGTTCCCCCGGGACAGGGGTAGGGTACGAGCAGTACTTC
TRBJ1-2 | TRBV30 | NA | NA | CAWAVTGHRGYTF | TGTGCCTGGGCAGTCACAGGGCACAGGGGCTACACCTTC
TRBJ2-7 | TRBV28 | NA | NA | CASSLLTGGVVYEQYF | TGTGCCAGCAGTTTATTGACTGGAGGGGTTGTTTACGAGCAGTACTTC
TRBJ2-1 | TRBV28 | TRBD2 | NA | CATQAGVSYNEQFF | TGTGCTACTCAAGCGGGAGTTTCCTACAATGAGCAGTTCTTC
TRBJ2-1 | TRBV12-5 | NA | NA | CASGTSAFFGGRGYNEQFF | NA
TRBJ1-5 | TRBV5-8 | NA | NA | CASSLVGYNQPQHF | TGTGCCAGCAGCTTGGTCGGGTACAATCAGCCCCAGCATTTT
TRBJ2-1 | TRBV9 | NA | NA | CASSVGLEQLLVF | TGTGCCAGCAGCGTAGGGCTCGAGCAATTGCTAGTCTTC
TRBJ2-7 | TRBV7-8 | NA | NA | CASSSLGGSTYEQYF | TGTGCCAGCAGCTCCCTTGGCGGATCCACCTACGAGCAGTACTTC
TRBJ1-6 | TRBV19 | NA | NA | CASSIGRGADSPLHF | TGTGCCAGTAGTATAGGCCGCGGTGCTGATTCACCCCTCCACTTT
TRBJ1-1 | TRBV10-3 | NA | NA | CAITIEQGTEAFF | TGTGCCATCACTATAGAACAGGGCACTGAAGCTTTCTTT
TRBJ2-7 | TRBV19 | NA | NA | CASSHRESEQYF | TGTGCCAGTAGTCACAGGGAGTCGGAGCAGTACTTC
TRBJ1-5 | TRBV5-8 | NA | NA | CASSYAAGGRQPQHF | TGTGCCAGCAGCTATGCCGCCGGGGGGCGACAGCCCCAGCATTTT
TRBJ2-2 | TRBV4-2 | NA | NA | CASSPSQRTNTGELFF | TGTGCCAGCAGCCCCAGTCAGCGGACGAACACCGGGGAGCTGTTTTTT
TRBJ2-7 | TRBV5-6 | NA | NA | CASSRSYEQYF | TGTGCCAGCAGCCGCTCCTACGAGCAGTACTTC
TRBJ2-1 | TRBV27 | NA | NA | CASRVGASSYNEQFF | TGTGCCAGCAGGGTAGGGGCGAGCTCCTACAATGAGCAGTTCTTC
TRBJ1-4 | TRBV19 | NA | NA | CASSRDTVGEKLFF | TGTGCCAGTAGCCGTGACACGGTCGGAGAAAAACTGTTTTTT
TRBJ1-1 | TRBV19 | NA | once | CASSLGGNTEAFF | TGTGCCAGTAGTTTGGGAGGGAACACTGAAGCTTTCTTT
TRBJ1-3 | TRBV5-1 | NA | NA | CASSPGRGPPRGNTIYF | TGCGCCAGCAGCCCAGGGCGCGGCCCCCCGCGGGGAAACACCATATATTTT
TRBJ2-1 | TRBV5-4 | TRBD1 | NA | CASSPGQYNEQFF | TGTGCCAGCAGCCCGGGACAGTACAATGAGCAGTTCTTC
TRBJ1-5 | TRBV30 | TRBD1 | once | CAWSEGQGNQPQHF | TGTGCCTGGAGTGAAGGACAGGGCAATCAGCCCCAGCATTTT
TRBJ1-5 | TRBV10-3 | NA | NA | CAISEGEGLAGQPQHF | TGTGCCATCAGTGAGGGGGAGGGTTTAGCAGGTCAGCCCCAGCATTTT
TRBJ2-7 | TRBV20-1 | NA | NA | CSASKAVAYEQYF | TGCAGTGCTAGTAAAGCGGTTGCCTACGAGCAGTACTTC
TRBJ1-6 | TRBV2 | NA | NA | CASSGGQPPPLHF | TGTGCCAGCAGCGGAGGACAGCCCCCACCCCTCCACTTT
TRBJ1-5 | TRBV7-2 | NA | NA | CASSPRTVQDSNQPQHF | TGTGCCAGCAGCCCTCGGACAGTCCAGGATAGCAATCAGCCCCAGCATTTT
TRBJ1-1 | TRBV5-1 | NA | NA | CASSLNMAFF | TGCGCCAGCAGCTTGAATATGGCTTTCTTT
TRBJ2-1 | TRBV11-3 | TRBD2 | NA | CASSLDLDPLGLAGGPEQFF | TGTGCCAGCAGCTTAGATCTGGATCCCCTAGGACTAGCGGGGGGCCCCGAGCAGTTCTTC
TRBJ2-3 | TRBV18 | NA | NA | CASSPNIDRGRTTDTQYF | TGTGCCAGCTCACCCAACATAGATAGGGGAAGGACCACAGATACGCAGTATTTT
TRBJ2-1 | TRBV27 | TRBD2 | NA | CASSEGTSGRSEQFF | TGTGCCAGCAGTGAAGGGACTAGCGGGAGAAGTGAGCAGTTCTTC
TRBJ2-1 | TRBV28 | NA | NA | CASSPPWEQQFF | TGTGCCAGCAGTCCCCCGTGGGAGCAGCAGTTCTTC
TRBJ2-2 | TRBV7-8 | NA | NA | CASSLGASLTGELFF | TGTGCCAGCAGCTTAGGGGCGTCGTTAACCGGGGAGCTGTTTTTT
TRBJ2-7 | TRBV12-5 | TRBD2 | few | CASGVVGLAGVYLYEQYF | TGTGCTAGTGGCGTGGTGGGGCTAGCGGGAGTGTATTTGTACGAGCAGTACTTC
TRBJ2-2 | TRBV7-2 | TRBD1 | few | CASSLRTGGGNTGELFF | TGTGCCAGCAGCTTGCGGACAGGGGGCGGCAACACCGGGGAGCTGTTTTTT
TRBJ1-2 | TRBV6-5 | NA | NA | CASSPTGYGYTF | TGTGCCAGCAGTCCTACAGGCTATGGCTACACCTTC
TRBJ2-1 | TRBV24-1 | TRBD1 | NA | CATSDNTGGGYNEQFF | TGTGCCACCAGTGATAACACAGGGGGCGGCTACAATGAGCAGTTCTTC
TRBJ1-1 | TRBV27 | TRBD1 | NA | CASYGQGPNTEAFF | TGTGCCAGCTACGGACAGGGGCCGAACACTGAAGCTTTCTTT
TRBJ2-1 | TRBV9 | TRBD1 | NA | CASSVVGQGARNEQFF | TGTGCCAGCAGCGTAGTCGGCCAGGGGGCCCGGAATGAGCAGTTCTTC
TRBJ1-2 | TRBV7-8 | TRBD1 | once | CASSLGAGGNYGYTF | TGTGCCAGCAGCTTAGGGGCAGGGGGTAACTATGGCTACACCTTC
TRBJ1-4 | TRBV4-3 | NA | NA | CASSQVVTANEKLFF | TGCGCCAGCAGCCAAGTCGTCACAGCTAATGAAAAACTGTTTTTT
TRBJ1-2 | TRBV6-5 | TRBD1 | once | CASTLRTGVYGYTF | TGTGCCAGCACCCTTAGGACAGGAGTCTATGGCTACACCTTC
TRBJ2-7 | TRBV27 | NA | few | CASSFRGAGEQYF | TGTGCCAGCAGTTTCAGGGGGGCGGGCGAGCAGTACTTC
TRBJ2-7 | TRBV18 | TRBD1 | NA | CASSQGTGSYEQYF | TGTGCCAGCTCACAAGGGACAGGGAGCTACGAGCAGTACTTC
TRBJ1-2 | TRBV7-2 | NA | NA | CASSLARIYGYTF | TGTGCCAGCAGCTTAGCCAGAATCTATGGCTACACCTTC
TRBJ2-1 | TRBV5-1 | TRBD1 | NA | CASSLGQGAYEQFF | TGCGCCAGCAGCTTGGGACAGGGGGCGTATGAGCAGTTCTTC
TRBJ2-1 | TRBV5-1 | NA | NA | CASSLSGRGIGSYNEQFF | TGCGCCAGCAGCTTGTCGGGGCGGGGAATAGGTTCCTACAATGAGCAGTTCTTC
TRBJ2-7 | TRBV19 | NA | NA | CASSPDSYEQYF | TGTGCCAGTAGTCCCGACAGCTACGAGCAGTACTTC
TRBJ2-1 | TRBV5-1 | TRBD1 | NA | CASSPGQVEVNEQFF | TGCGCCAGCAGCCCCGGACAGGTAGAGGTCAATGAGCAGTTCTTC
TRBJ2-2 | TRBV5-1 | TRBD2 | NA | CASRGGSAGELFF | TGCGCCAGCAGGGGCGGGAGCGCCGGGGAGCTGTTTTTT
TRBJ2-7 | TRBV30 | TRBD1 | once | CAWMGRGSGYEQYF | TGTGCCTGGATGGGCAGGGGGTCGGGGTACGAGCAGTACTTC
TRBJ2-7 | TRBV12-3/TRBV12-4 | TRBD1 | NA | CASSQTGGYEQYF | TGTGCCAGCAGCCAGACAGGGGGGTACGAGCAGTACTTC
TRBJ2-1 | TRBV5-4 | TRBD2 | NA | CASSTTSGRREQFF | TGTGCCAGCAGCACGACTAGCGGGAGGCGTGAGCAGTTCTTC
TRBJ1-2 | TRBV7-2 | NA | NA | CASSPNRVVGRYTF | TGTGCCAGCAGCCCGAACAGGGTAGTAGGCCGCTACACCTTC